This paragraph covers one T cell receptor beta chain sequence. Its antigen is not identified. The data are from a study of shared clonotypes between healthy human individuals. Broader study findings: Naive subsets typically showed greater estimated richness than memory subsets.

The CDR3 is made up of 13 amino acids. Germline-derived CDR1 and CDR2 are SNHLY and FYNNEI. Trimming pared 4 bases from V and 4 bases from J, leaving 10 bases between. Running of the assay took place at deep level. The genomic DNA of each subset was split evenly across several immunoSEQ plates. Generated by immunoSEQ multiplex PCR, the TCRdb table keeps only in-frame clones and is missing some. The table has 600,000 to 700,000 clones, more than 70% seen once. Sequenced material: memory CD4+ T cells sorted from blood. The subset was: CD45RA-negative fraction. The TCR was taken from a woman in her twenties or thirties in good health. This chain uses TRBV2 with TRBJ1-2; a weak D match, TRBD1 (6 bases). CDR3 residues: CASSVQGFYGYTF. The CDR3 nucleotides read TGTGCCAGCAGTGTACAGGGTTTCTATGGCTACACCTTC.